This TCR beta chain was obtained from a study of radiotherapy plus CTLA-4 blockade in lung cancer. Study details: Objective response rate was 15% to 20%; disease control rate, about 28%.

V lost 3 bases to trimming and J lost 4 bases, with 13 bases between them. Germline V CDR1 and CDR2: SGHKS, YYEKEE (reference sequence). The CDR3 contains 14 residues. Profiling relied on immunoSEQ multiplex PCR, and the TCRdb table lists in-frame clones only, not all of them. The repertoire holds 81,000 or so clones, with about four fifths as singletons. CTLA-4 blockade using ipilimumab, together with focal radiation, was received by patients with chemo-refractory metastatic non-small-cell lung cancer. Of note for this clone: Its matching antigen is unknown.

Regarding the study as a whole: In blood, TCR clones derived from the tumor expanded after radiotherapy plus ipilimumab. Early clonal dynamics of blood T cells, together with interferon-beta, were reported as the best response predictor.

The chain employs TRBV5-5 and TRBJ1-2; the D gene is possibly TRBD1 (5 bases). The source of this sequence is a human donor with non-small cell lung cancer that progressed on radiotherapy plus ipilimumab. Sequences were derived from peripheral blood, sampled from a patient treated with radiotherapy plus ipilimumab. CDR3 DNA: TGTGCCAGCAGCTCCGGGACGTTGGGCTATGGCTACACCTTC. This sequence encodes CASSSGTLGYGYTF.